The 12 T cell receptor beta chains below all came from one sample that was sequenced in a study of T cell responses to AZD1222 COVID-19 vaccine. TCRdb keeps only in-frame clones here, not all; method: immunoSEQ multiplex PCR. The repertoire consists of fewer than 90,000 clones, with 90% to 95% occurring once and the leading ten covering approximately 10%. The sample was peripheral blood, taken 28 days after the second AZD1222 dose. The receptors originated from an adult who received the AZD1222 COVID-19 vaccine.

J is TRBJ2-5 and V is TRBV20-1, with D uncertain. The germline gives CDR1 DFQATT, CDR2 SNEGSKA (reference sequence). Trimming cost V 5 bases and J 10 bases, with 14 bases left between them. The CDR3 is 11 amino acids. The CDR3 coding sequence is TGCAGTGCTGGATTGTTGGGTGGCCAGTACTTC. Translation: CSAGLLGGQYF.

The chain links TRBV3-1 (or the pseudogene TRBV3-2) to TRBJ2-1; D unclear. The germline CDR1 and CDR2 sequences are LGHDT and YNNKEL (reference sequence). Trimming took off 8 bases at V and 4 bases at J, with 12 bases between the two ends. The CDR3 loop spans 13 amino acids. CDR3 in amino acids: CASRSASYNEQFF. The CDR3, as DNA: TGTGCCAGCCGCTCGGCTTCTTACAATGAGCAGTTCTTC.

V gene TRBV2 combines with J gene TRBJ1-6; D gene uncertain. The CDR3 consists of 15 residues. CDR1 is SNHLY, CDR2 FYNNEI, per germline. The V and J ends lost 5 bases and 5 bases respectively, with 13 bases between them. DNA of the CDR3: TGTGCCAGCAGTCCTCGGGTCGCCCATAATTCACCCCTCCACTTT. Protein: CASSPRVAHNSPLHF.

The rearrangement links TRBV18 to TRBJ2-3; D not resolved. The germline V gene has CDR1 KGHSH and CDR2 LQKENI. CDR3 length: 15 amino acids. V lost 5 bases and J 6 bases, leaving 18 bases between the germline ends. This CDR3 reads CASSKNTPLLDTQYF. The CDR3 nucleotides read TGTGCCAGCTCAAAAAACACCCCCCTATTGGATACGCAGTATTTT.

This chain uses TRBV7-8 with TRBJ1-2; TRBD1 is a possible D gene (5 bases). V lost 0 bases, J lost 4 bases, and 9 bases lay in between. The CDR3 length is 14 residues. Germline CDR1 and CDR2: SGHVS and FQNEAQ. The CDR3 sequence is CASSLAGQGYGYTF. In nucleotides, the CDR3 is TGTGCCAGCAGCTTAGCGGGTCAGGGCTATGGCTACACCTTC.

This chain joins TRBV18 and TRBJ1-5, with TRBD1 as a possible D gene (5 bases). V gave up 4 bases and J gave up 0 bases, with 10 bases separating them. The CDR3 is 15 amino acids. Per the germline V gene, CDR1 is KGHSH and CDR2 is LQKENI. The CDR3 DNA reads as TGTGCCAGCTCACTGCAGGGTCATAGCAATCAGCCCCAGCATTTT. Translating it yields CASSLQGHSNQPQHF.

Regarding this clone: The identical CDR3 is also encoded by other nucleotide sequences in the sample. The chain links TRBV2 to TRBJ1-1, with unresolved D. Trimming took off 4 bases at V and 7 bases at J, with 7 bases between the two ends. Per the germline V gene, CDR1 is SNHLY and CDR2 is FYNNEI. CDR3 length equals 11 residues. The CDR3 DNA sequence: TGTGCCAGCAGTGGATTGAGTGAAGCTTTCTTT. As protein: CASSGLSEAFF.

This chain joins TRBV19 and TRBJ1-6; D gene ambiguous. Trimming stripped 3 bases from V and 2 bases from J, with 8 bases between. Germline V CDR1 and CDR2: LNHDA, SQIVND (reference sequence). The CDR3 has 15 residues. CDR3 sequence (DNA): TGTGCCAGTAGTATCCCAGGAGCCTATAATTCACCCCTCCACTTT. It yields the protein CASSIPGAYNSPLHF.

The gene calls are TRBV19 and TRBJ2-2; TRBD1 matches 7 bases. V was pared by 9 bases and J by 2 bases, with 9 bases of the junction left unmatched. CDR1 and CDR2 (germline): LNHDA, SQIVND (reference sequence). There are 15 residues in the CDR3. The DNA for the CDR3 is TGTGCCAGCGGCCAGGGGACAGCCAACACCGGGGAGCTGTTTTTT. Translated, it gives CASGQGTANTGELFF.

This clone was seen a single time. The chain employs TRBV5-1 and TRBJ1-3; D is possibly TRBD1 (6 bases). The CDR3 contains 15 residues. Germline V gene lookup returns CDR1 SGHRS and CDR2 YFSETQ. The V end lost 4 bases, the J end lost 0 bases, and 11 bases lay between the germline ends. The CDR3 spells CASSQGSYSGNTIYF. CDR3 DNA: TGCGCCAGCAGCCAGGGGTCCTACTCTGGAAACACCATATATTTT. Drawing the rest from reference TRBV5-1 and TRBJ1-3, the complete variable domain is KAGVTQTPRYLIKTRGQQVTLSCSPISGHRSVSWYQQTPGQGLQFLFEYFSETQRNKGNFPGRFSGRQFSNSRSEMNVSTLELGDSALYLCASSQGSYSGNTIYFGEGSWLTVV.

The CDR3 DNA reads as TGTGCCAGCAGCTTAGTTAGTGGAAACACCATATATTTT. It encodes CASSLVSGNTIYF. V and J are TRBV7-9 and TRBJ1-3; D unclear. Germline CDR1 and CDR2: SEHNR and FQNEAQ (reference sequence). V dropped 1 base and J dropped 3 bases, with 4 bases sitting between them. The CDR3 length is 13 residues.

The rearrangement links TRBV5-4 to TRBJ1-2; 8 bases map to TRBD1. The CDR3 totals 14 residues. The J segment lost 2 bases and the V segment lost 4 bases, leaving 4 bases of the junction unmatched. CDR1 and CDR2 (germline): SGHNT, YYREEE (reference sequence). CDR3: CASSPRQGNYGYTF. CDR3 DNA sequence: TGTGCCAGCAGCCCTAGACAGGGGAACTATGGCTACACCTTC.